This T cell receptor beta chain was obtained from a study of blood T cell repertoires in COVID-19 (TCRdb year 2020). In terms of the full investigation: Collaborator samples came from the United States, Italy and Spain and covered acute and convalescent phases of COVID-19. Where available, HLA class I and class II types were obtained from metadata supplied by the sample provider rather than from assay-based typing. Samples were obtained from the ongoing ImmuneRACE study (first 160 participants) and from 1,254 subjects provided by 6 global collaborators. Nearly every sample came with metadata listing a de-identified subject ID, COVID-19 status, age in years and sex. The repertoires were released in a freely available public database intended as a resource for research on the immune response to SARS-CoV-2. Subjects who had been exposed to COVID-19, were actively infected with it, or had recovered from it provided the deeply sampled blood TCRbeta repertoires that made up the dataset. The prospective study material was composed of cDNA or gDNA derived from T cells, B-cell-depleted T cells, or PBMCs. What the authors observed across the whole study: The quantity of clinical and demographic metadata differed by source and by participant and was supplied without curation.

On this clone itself: Which antigen it targets is not known. Base-call qualities are not available, and no considerably larger clone is one nucleotide away.

The germline V gene encodes CDR1 SGHNT and CDR2 YYREEE (reference sequence). The CDR3 numbers 13 residues from cysteine through phenylalanine. Just CDR3 DNA is preserved here, 39 bases in frame from base 1. V and J are truncated by 0 bases and 3 bases respectively, leaving an intervening sequence of 7 bases. The immunoSEQ Assay, a bias-controlled multiplex PCR, was used to amplify TCRbeta CDR3 regions from genomic DNA. In the source study's methods: The number of nucleated cells in each sample was estimated from the amplification of reference gene primers within the assay. To quantify the absolute abundance of each unique TCRbeta CDR3 rearrangement, sequence reads were collapsed and filtered. For each sample, productive Simpson clonality was calculated as the square root of Simpson's diversity index over productive rearrangements. TCRdb took this table from immuneACCESS and kept in-frame rearrangements with V and J called. Such tables lack part of the clones; where checked against another copy, unresolved V genes explain under half of the gap, and the rest is unexplained. The D gene and trimming were derived from the DNA, and the V and J assignments and clone size from that table. Here the sample has roughly 150,000 clones; 81% occur a single time. Approximately 9.9% of the sample is taken by the ten largest.

Collaborating institutions collected whole blood in K2EDTA tubes following their own protocols. For TCRbeta analysis, collaborators shipped samples as frozen whole blood, isolated PBMCs, or DNA extracted from either of those sample types. This TCR was sampled from a man aged 55 to 70 with active or convalescent COVID-19. Specimen: peripheral blood. In this chain, TRBV5-4 is recombined with TRBJ2-7; no D segment can be confidently identified. The CDR3 region: CASSLASGYEQYF. The sequence in DNA is TGTGCCAGCAGCTTGGCATCAGGCTACGAGCAGTACTTC.